The 23 T cell receptor beta chains given below trace back to one sample, sequenced in a study of cytomegalovirus exposure and HLA in healthy donors. Using immunoSEQ multiplex PCR, the repertoire was profiled, and TCRdb retains in-frame clones only, with some absent. The table has 90,000 to 110,000 clones, 88% seen once. The sample taken for sequencing was PBMCs. The origin of the receptors is a woman aged 18-35 years in good health and CMV-seronegative.

The CDR3 protein is CATSGVSGEKLFF. The CDR3 DNA reads as TGTGCCACCAGCGGTGTCTCGGGGGAAAAACTGTTTTTT. The chain employs TRBV15 and TRBJ1-4, with D unclear. CDR1 and CDR2 (germline): LNHNV, YYDKDF (reference sequence). The CDR3 runs to 13 residues. Trimming stripped 5 bases from V and 8 bases from J, with 12 bases between.

A single count supports this clone. The rearrangement links TRBV10-3 to TRBJ1-3; 7 bases match TRBD1. The CDR3 extends over 17 amino acids. Trimming took 2 bases from V and 2 from J; bases not matched to a gene: 9. Germline assignment: CDR1 ENHRY and CDR2 SYGVKD. The CDR3 sequence: CAISELPGQAAGNTIYF. CDR3 DNA: TGTGCCATCAGTGAGCTACCCGGACAGGCCGCTGGAAACACCATATATTTT.

V and J are TRBV13 and TRBJ2-1; D is possibly TRBD2 (6 bases). Germline V CDR1 and CDR2: PRHDT, FYEKMQ (reference sequence). Trimming took off 4 bases at V and 0 bases at J, with 16 bases between the two ends. This CDR3 has 17 residues. CDR3 DNA: TGTGCCAGCAGCTGGGCCCCATGGGGGGTCTCCTACAATGAGCAGTTCTTC. Translated: CASSWAPWGVSYNEQFF.

This chain links TRBV6-5 with TRBJ1-2; D is possibly TRBD1 (5 bases). With 8 bases removed from V and 4 bases from J, the gap between germline ends came to 17 bases. CDR1 is MNHEY, CDR2 SVGAGI, per germline. This CDR3 has 14 residues. DNA of the CDR3: TGTGCCAGCTCCAGGGATCGGTTGGGCTATGGCTACACCTTC. This codes for CASSRDRLGYGYTF.

The chain uses TRBV7-6 and TRBJ1-1; D remains unclear. The CDR3 runs to 15 residues. V lost 5 bases to trimming and J lost 0 bases, with 13 bases between them. The germline V gene has CDR1 SGHVS and CDR2 FNYEAQ. The DNA for the CDR3 is TGTGCCAGCAGCCGGGGTATCGGGTTGAACACTGAAGCTTTCTTT. Encoded protein: CASSRGIGLNTEAFF. Together with reference TRBV7-6 and TRBJ1-1, the CDR3 gives the full variable domain: GAGVSQSPRYKVTKRGQDVALRCDPISGHVSLYWYRQALGQGPEFLTYFNYEAQQDKSGLPNDRFSAERPEGSISTLTIQRTEQRDSAMYRCASSRGIGLNTEAFFGQGTRLTVV.

The chain links TRBV29-1 to TRBJ2-3, with TRBD2 matching 8 bases. The CDR3 has 19 residues. Germline assignment: CDR1 SQVTM and CDR2 ANQGSEA. J gave up 5 bases and V 5 bases, and 24 bases lay outside the gene matches. The CDR3 spells CSVLQGAGWSGSAKDTQYF. The CDR3 nucleotides read TGCAGCGTTCTGCAGGGTGCAGGGTGGAGCGGGAGTGCGAAAGATACGCAGTATTTT.

The V call is TRBV7-8, the J call TRBJ1-2; 7 positions agree with TRBD1. J gave up 4 bases and V 5 bases, and 4 bases lay outside the gene matches. Per the germline V gene, CDR1 is SGHVS and CDR2 is FQNEAQ. The CDR3 runs 13 residues. The CDR3 DNA follows: TGTGCCAGCAGCGTACAGGGGAGCTATGGCTACACCTTC. Protein product: CASSVQGSYGYTF.

The chain has TRBV7-2 and TRBJ2-1, with unresolved D. Germline CDR1 and CDR2: SGHTA and FQGNSA. The CDR3 runs 13 residues. Trimming cost V 6 bases and J 3 bases, with 9 bases left between them. The chain's CDR3 is CASSDFLYNEQFF. CDR3 bases: TGTGCCAGCAGTGACTTTCTCTACAATGAGCAGTTCTTC.

This chain joins TRBV7-6 and TRBJ2-5; 10 bases map to TRBD2. V lost 7 bases to trimming and J lost 2 bases; unmatched junction nucleotides: 10. CDR1 is SGHVS and CDR2 is FNYEAQ in the germline V gene. This CDR3 comprises 16 residues. CDR3 sequence: CASTPFLSGGQETQYF. Written as DNA, the CDR3 is TGTGCCAGCACCCCATTTCTTAGCGGGGGGCAAGAGACCCAGTACTTC.

This clone was counted a single time. The V call is TRBV9, the J call TRBJ2-2; tentatively, D is TRBD2 (7 bases). V shed 1 base and J shed 5 bases, with 15 bases lying between them. Germline assignment: CDR1 SGDLS and CDR2 YYNGEE. The CDR3 sequence is 16 residues long. The CDR3 DNA follows: TGTGCCAGCAGCGTATCCCGGGGGGCGGAAACCGGGGAGCTGTTTTTT. It codes for CASSVSRGAETGELFF.

V usage is TRBV5-4 and J usage is TRBJ1-1, with D possibly TRBD1 on 6 matching bases. The germline V gene has CDR1 SGHNT and CDR2 YYREEE (reference sequence). Trimming removed 6 bases from V and 6 bases from J, with 15 bases in between. The CDR3 is 13 amino acids. The CDR3 sequence is CASTTAPGAEAFF. CDR3 sequence (DNA): TGTGCCAGCACCACGGCCCCAGGGGCTGAAGCTTTCTTT.

The genes are TRBV7-9 and TRBJ2-7; perhaps TRBD2 as D (5 bases). The CDR3 is 15 amino acids. V was shortened by 5 bases and J by 1 base, with 15 bases between the two germline ends. CDR1 and CDR2 from the germline V gene are SEHNR and FQNEAQ (reference sequence). Here the CDR3 reads CASSPGSGSSYEQYF. CDR3 nucleotides: TGTGCCAGCAGCCCCGGTTCGGGAAGTTCCTACGAGCAGTACTTC. The variable domain in full, completed from reference TRBV7-9 and TRBJ2-7, reads DTGVSQNPRHKITKRGQNVTFRCDPISEHNRLYWYRQTLGQGPEFLTYFQNEAQLEKSRLLSDRFSAERPKGSFSTLEIQRTEQGDSAMYLCASSPGSGSSYEQYFGPGTRLTVT.

J is TRBJ2-1 and V is TRBV7-2; TRBD2 agrees at 9 bases. The CDR3 extends over 15 amino acids. CDR1 and CDR2 from the germline V gene are SGHTA and FQGNSA. Trimming at V came to 4 bases and at J to 6 bases, leaving 7 bases not matched to a gene. The DNA of the CDR3 is TGTGCCAGCAGCTCGGGCGGGAGGGCCCTCAATGAGCAGTTCTTC. Amino acids: CASSSGGRALNEQFF.

This rearrangement joins TRBV28 to TRBJ1-5; no clear D gene. Germline V gene data show CDR1 as MDHEN and CDR2 as SYDVKM. The CDR3 is made up of 15 amino acids. Between the trimmed V and J ends, which lost 5 bases and 3 bases, there was a span of 14 bases. CDR3 nucleotides: TGTGCCAGCAGTCCCTACCCCCCTAACAATCAGCCCCAGCATTTT. The encoded protein is CASSPYPPNNQPQHF.

This rearrangement joins TRBV28 to TRBJ1-5; possibly TRBD1 for D (6 bases). This CDR3 has 16 amino acids. Germline assignment: CDR1 MDHEN and CDR2 SYDVKM. V was pared by 3 bases and J by 0 bases, with 12 bases between. CDR3 in DNA: TGTGCCAGCAGTTTGTTAGACAGGTATAGCAATCAGCCCCAGCATTTT. Amino acid sequence: CASSLLDRYSNQPQHF.

The genes are TRBV25-1 and TRBJ2-3; D is perhaps TRBD1 (6 bases). Trimming left V 6 bases short and J 4 bases short, with 17 bases between. CDR1 is MGHDK, CDR2 SYGVNS, per germline. CDR3 size: 15 residues. CDR3 nucleotide sequence: TGTGCCAGCAGCTCCGACAGGCGAGCGGCAGATACGCAGTATTTT. Translating gives CASSSDRRAADTQYF. Filled out from reference TRBV25-1 and TRBJ2-3, the complete variable domain reads EADIYQTPRYLVIGTGKKITLECSQTMGHDKMYWYQQDPGMELHLIHYSYGVNSTEKGDLSSESTVSRIRTEHFPLTLESARPSHTSQYLCASSSDRRAADTQYFGPGTRLTVL.

This sequence joins TRBV27 and TRBJ1-2; D is unresolved. Germline V gives CDR1 MNHEY, CDR2 SMNVEV (reference sequence). The CDR3 length is 12 residues. Trimming removed 5 bases at V and 7 bases at J, with 11 bases between. CDR3 DNA sequence: TGTGCCAGCAGTCAGGACTCGAGTGGCTACACCTTC. This gives the protein CASSQDSSGYTF.

In the case of this clone: Other DNA sequences in the same sample also yield this CDR3. CDR3 sequence (DNA): TGTGCCAGCAGCTGGGGACTTCAAGAGACCCAGTACTTC. Translated, it gives CASSWGLQETQYF. The V gene is TRBV7-2, the J gene TRBJ2-5; TRBD2 is a possible D gene (6 bases). V lost 4 bases and J lost 2, with 8 bases in between. Germline values: CDR1 SGHTA, CDR2 FQGNSA. The CDR3 consists of 13 residues.

A single count supports this clone. The chain is built from TRBV5-1 and TRBJ2-1; D not certain. Germline V gene data show CDR1 as SGHRS and CDR2 as YFSETQ. CDR3 size: 14 residues. The ends were cut back, 3 bases at V and 7 bases at J, with 14 bases in the middle. CDR3 bases: TGCGCCAGCAGCTACGTGATGGGCAAAAATGAGCAGTTCTTC. Its translation: CASSYVMGKNEQFF.

This sequence joins TRBV6-5 and TRBJ1-1; 8 bases are shared with TRBD1. V gave up 5 bases and J gave up 2 bases; unmatched junction bases: 4. There are 14 residues in the CDR3. CDR1 is MNHEY and CDR2 is SVGAGI in the germline V gene. CDR3 loop: CASSQQGVNTEAFF. DNA for the CDR3: TGTGCCAGCAGTCAACAGGGGGTTAACACTGAAGCTTTCTTT.

The chain has TRBV27 and TRBJ1-5, with a possible D match to TRBD1 (6 bases). This CDR3 contains 13 residues. CDR1 is MNHEY, CDR2 SMNVEV, per germline (reference sequence). The V gene lost 9 bases and the J gene lost 4 bases, with 13 bases spanning the gap. The CDR3: CASSDRPNQPQHF. The CDR3 coding sequence is TGTGCCAGTTCGGACAGACCAAATCAGCCCCAGCATTTT.

This clone has just one count. The chain uses TRBV7-2 and TRBJ2-5, with 7 nucleotides matching TRBD1. The CDR3 sequence is 13 residues long. V dropped 5 bases and J dropped 5; count of bases not matched to a gene: 5. Germline loops: CDR1 SGHTA, CDR2 FQGNSA. CDR3 region: CASSTGQLETQYF. In DNA form, the CDR3 reads TGTGCCAGCAGCACGGGACAGCTGGAGACCCAGTACTTC.

The chain has TRBV7-9 and TRBJ2-7, with 10 nucleotides matching TRBD2. V lost 5 bases and J lost 2; bases outside the gene matches: 9. CDR1 is SEHNR and CDR2 is FQNEAQ in the germline V gene (reference sequence). The CDR3 contains 16 residues. In DNA, the CDR3 is TGTGCCAGCAGCCCCCCCGGACTAGCGGTTACCTACGAGCAGTACTTC. Protein sequence: CASSPPGLAVTYEQYF.